This record concerns one TCR beta chain sequence. Its antigen is as yet unknown. Germline V gives CDR1 SNHLY, CDR2 FYNNEI. The V and J ends lost 6 bases and 8 bases, in that order; junction bases with no gene match: 5. This CDR3 comprises 14 residues. The data stem from a study of cytomegalovirus exposure and HLA in healthy donors. Study-level findings and limits: The study recorded 164 TCR beta chains that were cytomegalovirus-associated. It was shown in a later analysis that HLA-associated TCR beta chains were more clonally expanded than other, equally common chains. Some segments of the V type, notably TRBV6-2 and TRBV6-3, were excluded as indistinguishable. A later analysis appeared to link common viral pathogens to several of the most significant clusters.

PCR employed 60 Vbeta and 13 Jbeta primers. The assay was immunoSEQ multiplex PCR, and TCRdb's table has in-frame clones only and misses some. The data show tens of thousands of clones, 70% to 80% seen once. Specimen: PBMCs. The TCR originated in a woman in her fifties or sixties in good health and CMV-seropositive. The V and J genes are TRBV2 and TRBJ1-4, with TRBD1 matching 11 bases. As DNA, the CDR3 is TGTGCCAGCAGGAGGACAGGGGGCGGAGAAAAACTGTTTTTT. Encoded protein: CASRRTGGGEKLFF.